This entry describes one T cell receptor beta chain. Only in-frame clones appear in the TCRdb table, and some are missing; sequencing was by immunoSEQ multiplex PCR. The table shows over 120,000 clones, with approximately 88% occurring only once. These data belong to a study of blood T cell repertoires in COVID-19. This CDR3 comprises 17 residues. The V segment lost 4 bases and the J segment 10 bases; nucleotides outside the gene matches: 18. The germline CDR1 and CDR2 sequences are SGHRS and YFSETQ. Material: peripheral blood. The TCR was taken from a woman aged 45-60 years with acute or convalescent COVID-19. The chain has TRBV5-1 and TRBJ2-1, with TRBD2 matching 9 bases. The CDR3 protein is CASSQSSGAPLEREQFF. The CDR3 DNA follows: TGCGCCAGCAGCCAGTCTAGCGGGGCCCCTCTAGAGAGGGAGCAGTTCTTC.